Following are 19 T cell receptor beta chains from one sample sequenced in a study of T cell repertoires in cytomegalovirus infection. Their recognized antigens are unknown. One entry per CDR3 protein, called by TCRdb with MiXCR from the reads. The table records fewer than 950,000 distinct CDR3 sequences, around a third of them present only once. The source material was cultured CD8+ T cells from PBMCs, sampled from culture after CMV antigen stimulation. The receptor set was obtained from a human donor in good health (CMV status not recorded). Some clones in this sample may be carry-over from other donors' samples.

The rearrangement joins TRBV5-6 to TRBJ2-3; D gene uncertain. CDR1 and CDR2 (germline): SGHDT, YYEEEE. The ends were cut back, 2 bases at V and 2 bases at J, with 12 bases in the middle. This CDR3 contains 15 residues. CDR3 bases: TGTGCCAGCAGCTTCGTCCAGGACCCCACAGATACGCAGTATTTT. It is translated as CASSFVQDPTDTQYF.

This chain uses TRBV6-1 with TRBJ2-3, with TRBD2 matching over 11 bases. The CDR3 is 17 residues long. V was pared by 1 base and J by 4 bases, with 7 bases of the junction left unmatched. The germline V gene encodes CDR1 MNHNS and CDR2 SASEGT. Here the CDR3 DNA reads TGTGCCAGCAGTGAAGGTACTAGCGGGGGCTTGGCAGATACGCAGTATTTT. This translates into CASSEGTSGGLADTQYF.

The table lists this clonotype with a few counts. V and J are TRBV19 and TRBJ2-7, with D perhaps given as TRBD1 or TRBD2 (5 bases each). Germline loops: CDR1 LNHDA, CDR2 SQIVND (reference sequence). V lost 1 base, J lost 4 bases, and 8 bases lay in between. The CDR3 is 13 residues long. CDR3 DNA sequence: TGTGCCAGTAGTATAGTGTGGGGGTACGAGCAGTACGTC. It encodes CASSIVWGYEQYV.

This chain joins TRBV2 and TRBJ2-7; tentative D call: TRBD1 (6 bases). The CDR3 covers 16 residues. Germline V gene sequence: CDR1 SNHLY, CDR2 FYNNEI. The V end lost 3 bases, the J end lost 5 bases, and 20 bases lay between the germline ends. DNA of the CDR3: TGTGCCAGCAGTGAGAAACCGGGACAATTGAGGGACGAGCAGTACTTC. Protein sequence: CASSEKPGQLRDEQYF. The variable domain in full, completed from reference TRBV2 and TRBJ2-7, reads EPEVTQTPSHQVTQMGQEVILRCVPISNHLYFYWYRQILGQKVEFLVSFYNNEISEKSEIFDDQFSVERPDGSNFTLKIRSTKLEDSAMYFCASSEKPGQLRDEQYFGPGTRLTVT.

This clonotype was picked up one time. V gene TRBV6-2 or TRBV6-3 combines with J gene TRBJ1-5; D not certain. Trimming cost V 5 bases and J 0 bases, with 11 bases left between them. This CDR3 is 15 amino acids long. The germline CDR1 and CDR2 sequences are MNHEY and SVGEGT. The CDR3 protein is CASSQGIFSNQPQHF. CDR3 bases: TGTGCCAGCAGTCAAGGGATATTTAGCAATCAGCCCCAGCATTTT.

The chain recombines TRBV7-8 with TRBJ1-1; possibly TRBD1 for D (5 bases). Trimming cost V 3 bases and J 7 bases, with 12 bases left between them. The CDR3 is 13 amino acids. The germline CDR1 and CDR2 sequences are SGHVS and FQNEAQ. The CDR3 DNA is TGTGCCAGCAGCTTTCTTCGGCAGGGTGAAGCTTTCTTT. This translates into CASSFLRQGEAFF.

This sequence joins TRBV12-3 or TRBV12-4 and TRBJ2-3, with no clear D. V lost 5 bases, J lost 2 bases, and 11 bases lay in between. The CDR3 loop spans 14 amino acids. The CDR3 reads CASSPLRNTDTQYF. For the CDR3, the DNA is TGTGCCAGCAGTCCTCTGCGGAACACAGATACGCAGTATTTT.

Concerning this clonotype itself: Sequence at one end of the junction differs from germline and may be a read error. The genes are TRBV11-2 and TRBJ2-1; the match to TRBD2 covers 7 bases. In germline, CDR1 is SGHAT, CDR2 FQNNGV. This CDR3 has 15 residues. CDR3 region: CASGLTGGGYNEQFF. The DNA of the CDR3 is TGTGCCAGCGGCTTAACGGGCGGGGGATACAATGAGCAGTTCTTC. The complete variable domain, with remaining parts taken from reference TRBV11-2 and TRBJ2-1, reads EAGVAQSPRYKIIEKRQSVAFWCNPISGHATLYWYQQILGQGPKLLIQFQNNGVVDDSQLPKDRFSAERLKGVDSTLKIQPAKLEDSAVYLCASGLTGGGYNEQFFGPGTRLTVL.

In this sample, this clonotype turned up a few times. The CDR3 DNA reads as TGCGCCAGCAGCCAAGATTCAGGGACAGGGGCAGCTAACTATGGCTACACCTTC. As protein: CASSQDSGTGAANYGYTF. The V and J genes are TRBV4-3 and TRBJ1-2; 10 nucleotides line up with TRBD1. Germline assignment: CDR1 LGHNA and CDR2 YSLEER. The ends lost 0 bases at V and 0 bases at J; junction bases unmatched: 7. This CDR3 region has 18 residues.

This chain joins TRBV20-1 and TRBJ2-5, with D perhaps TRBD2 (6 bases). With 4 bases removed from V and 2 bases from J, the gap between germline ends came to 17 bases. The CDR3 totals 15 residues. Germline V gene lookup returns CDR1 DFQATT and CDR2 SNEGSKA (reference sequence). This CDR3 is CSANNALGTQETQYF. The DNA for the CDR3 is TGCAGTGCTAATAACGCACTGGGGACTCAAGAGACCCAGTACTTC.

The chain employs TRBV2 and TRBJ2-7; D remains unclear. This CDR3 has 11 residues. V was cut by 8 bases and J by 3 bases, with 8 bases left in between. Per the germline V gene, CDR1 is SNHLY and CDR2 is FYNNEI. In nucleotides, the CDR3 is TGTGCCAGCCGTCCGTGCTACGAGCAGTACGTC. Residues: CASRPCYEQYV.

In its sample, this clonotype was seen many times. This chain joins TRBV28 and TRBJ2-7; TRBD1 agrees at 9 bases. The CDR3 is 14 amino acids. The V and J ends lost 2 bases and 6 bases, in that order; junction bases with no gene match: 5. Germline V gene lookup returns CDR1 MDHEN and CDR2 SYDVKM. CDR3 nucleotide sequence: TGTGCCAGCAGTTTAACAGGGGGCCGGTGCGAGCAGTACGTC. Protein: CASSLTGGRCEQYV.

This clonotype was seen only a few times. This chain connects TRBV12-5 to TRBJ1-1; D unclear. Trimming removed 6 bases at V and 4 bases at J, with 12 bases between. Germline V lookup: CDR1 LGHNT, CDR2 FRNRAP. CDR3 length: 13 residues. This CDR3 is CASGLDWGTEAFF. CDR3 DNA sequence: TGTGCTAGTGGCCTCGATTGGGGCACTGAAGCTTTCTTT.

V is TRBV13 and J is TRBJ1-1, with 9 bases matching TRBD1. The CDR3 sequence is 16 residues long. Germline V gene data show CDR1 as PRHDT and CDR2 as FYEKMQ (reference sequence). Losses at the gene ends were 3 bases for V and 1 base for J; bases not matched to a gene: 6. This CDR3 is CASSFTDRGWNTEAFF. As DNA, the CDR3 is TGTGCCAGCAGCTTTACGGACAGGGGCTGGAACACTGAAGCTTTCTTT.

V usage is TRBV19 and J usage is TRBJ1-1; 8 bases are shared with TRBD1. Unmatched junction bases numbered 8, after V lost 7 bases and J lost 1 base. CDR3 length equals 15 residues. Germline V gives CDR1 LNHDA, CDR2 SQIVND (reference sequence). The DNA for the CDR3 is TGTGCCAGTATTGCCATAGGACAGGGGAACACTGAAGCTTTCTTT. Protein product: CASIAIGQGNTEAFF.

This clonotype was seen at least ten times. The rearrangement uses TRBV7-2 and TRBJ2-4; D may be TRBD1 or TRBD2 (5 bases each). Germline values: CDR1 SGHTA, CDR2 FQGNSA. V was clipped by 5 bases and J by 2 bases, with 13 bases between them. CDR3 length equals 15 residues. CDR3 region: CASSQQRGTKNIQYF. The CDR3 region has the DNA TGTGCCAGCAGCCAACAGAGGGGTACCAAAAACATTCAGTACTTC.

Only a few counts were recorded for this clonotype. The genes are TRBV12-3 or TRBV12-4 and TRBJ2-5; 9 positions match TRBD2. After removal of 5 bases from V and 3 bases from J, the junction contained 13 bases not matched to a gene. The length of the CDR3 is 17 residues. CDR3 nucleotides: TGTGCCAGCAGTCTCTTTTACGTCCCTAGCGGGGAAGAGACCCAGTACTTC. It is translated as CASSLFYVPSGEETQYF.

This CDR3 reads CASSSTLLEQFF. The DNA of the CDR3 is TGTGCCAGCAGCTCTACCTTGCTCGAGCAGTTCTTC. The genes are TRBV5-4 and TRBJ2-1; D remains unclear. The V end was cut by 3 bases, the J end by 10 bases, with 11 bases between. The germline gives CDR1 SGHNT, CDR2 YYREEE (reference sequence). This CDR3 spans 12 amino acids.

This clonotype has only one observation. Sequence at one end of the junction differs from germline and may be a read error. The J gene is TRBJ1-1, the V gene TRBV4-1, with 9 bases lining up with TRBD1. CDR1 MGHRA and CDR2 YSYEKL come from the germline V gene. CDR3 length: 13 amino acids. CDR3 sequence reads: CASNGDRDTEAFF. The CDR3 DNA follows: TGTGCCAGCAACGGGGACAGGGACACTGAAGCTTTCTTT.